This record concerns one T cell receptor beta chain sequence. What it recognizes is unknown. Repertoires were generated with immunoSEQ multiplex PCR, while TCRdb's copy carries only in-frame clones and drops some. Among about 45,000 clones listed, roughly 94% were seen once. This CDR3 region has 12 residues. Germline V gene data show CDR1 as SGHTA and CDR2 as FQGNSA. V dropped 3 bases and J dropped 3 bases, with 6 bases sitting between them. This sample stems from a study of OX40 agonist ivuxolimab in advanced cancers. Whole-study context: A history of anti-PD-1, anti-PD-L1 or anti-CTLA-4 therapy was acceptable, and around 36% had some. Partial responses were observed in three patients, of whom one had hepatocellular carcinoma and two had cutaneous melanoma. Study-level results: Clonal expansion was seen in CD4+ and CD8+ blood T cells by week 6 at 0.1 to 3.0 mg/kg. Relative to CD4+, CD8+ T cells held more expanded clones on average.

The chain joins TRBV7-2 to TRBJ2-7; TRBD1 might be the D (5 bases). The TCR comes from an adult with an advanced solid tumor such as melanoma, head and neck, liver or kidney cancer. This specimen consisted of CD4+ or CD8+ T cells sorted from blood, obtained in a trial of the OX40 agonist ivuxolimab. This chain's CDR3 is CASSFQGYEQYF. CDR3 DNA sequence: TGTGCCAGCAGCTTCCAGGGCTACGAGCAGTACTTC.